This TCR beta chain was found in a study of T-cell memory formation after mild COVID-19. Study-wide points: Pre-infection memory held some responding clones, suggesting pre-existing cross-reactive T cells responded. CD4+ clones that contracted lay mainly in CM and EM; CD8+ ones lay in EMRA.

The CDR3 contains 14 residues. Germline-derived CDR1 and CDR2 are SGHVS and FQNEAQ. The junction had 8 bases not matched to a gene; V was cut back by 5 bases and J by 5 bases. In the case of this clonotype: Its cognate antigen is unknown.

TCRdb recomputed calls from the 5' RACE reads with MiXCR, one row per CDR3 protein. The sample has approximately 390,000 distinct CDR3 sequences, roughly 15% seen once. The V and J genes are TRBV7-8 and TRBJ1-1; 7 bases are a match to TRBD1. The source material was PBMCs or a T cell subset sorted from them (not recorded which). The source is a man aged 18 to 29 who had mild COVID-19 (a few samples of this study predate the infection). Cell type and time point are not known. This CDR3 reads CASSPPDRATEAFF. The CDR3 DNA reads TGTGCCAGCAGCCCCCCAGACAGGGCGACTGAAGCTTTCTTT.